This record concerns one T cell receptor beta chain sequence. The target of this receptor is not known. No qualities accompany the bases; no much larger clone lies one base away. CDR1 and CDR2 are drawn from the germline V gene (reference sequence): SEHNR, FQNEAQ. The CDR3 runs 16 residues from the cysteine to the phenylalanine. Just the 48-base CDR3 DNA is kept, in frame starting at base 1. The junction carries 17 bases between V and J, which are trimmed by 3 bases and 3 bases respectively. For sorting, staining was done with anti-CD3, anti-CD4, anti-CD8 and a Vbeta20 antibody from the IOTest Beta Mark kit on a FACSAria III, reaching purity above 98%. Peripheral blood was collected in sodium heparin tubes and mononuclear cells were isolated by Ficoll-Paque PLUS density gradient centrifugation. CD4+ Vbeta20+, CD4+ Vbeta20-, and CD8+ T cell fractions were FACS-sorted before TCRbeta deep sequencing.

This specimen comes from a study of somatic mutations in T cells in chronic GVHD (TCRdb year 2020). Genomic DNA was isolated and then used for TCRbeta deep sequencing. TCRbeta CDR3 sequencing and initial data processing were performed with the immunoSEQ assay as a commercial service. For the original study's pipeline: IMGT was used to annotate V, D, J genes, while reads were demultiplexed, adapter and primer sequences were stripped out, and similar clones were merged through frequency-ratio clustering. TCRdb limited this immuneACCESS table to in-frame rearrangements with V and J called. A share of clones is missing; checked studies link under half to unresolved V genes, and the rest is unexplained. The V and J calls and clone size come from that table; D and trimming were worked out from the DNA. The sample includes roughly 15,000 clones, with roughly three quarters observed a single time. About 30% of the sample goes to the ten largest clones.

Sequencing input: Vbeta20-negative CD4+ T cells from blood. The cell subset or site label on this specimen signifies: CD4+ T cells sorted as TCR Vbeta20 negative by flow cytometry. This clonotype was sampled from a male patient between 45 and 60 years old with chronic graft-versus-host disease. Some T cells seen after a transplant may have their origin in the graft donor. Here the chain combines TRBV7-9 and TRBJ2-5; a tentative D match to TRBD1 spans 7 bases. CDR3 loop: CASSFPGRGAEETQYF. The DNA is TGTGCCAGCAGCTTTCCCGGCAGGGGGGCCGAAGAGACCCAGTACTTC.